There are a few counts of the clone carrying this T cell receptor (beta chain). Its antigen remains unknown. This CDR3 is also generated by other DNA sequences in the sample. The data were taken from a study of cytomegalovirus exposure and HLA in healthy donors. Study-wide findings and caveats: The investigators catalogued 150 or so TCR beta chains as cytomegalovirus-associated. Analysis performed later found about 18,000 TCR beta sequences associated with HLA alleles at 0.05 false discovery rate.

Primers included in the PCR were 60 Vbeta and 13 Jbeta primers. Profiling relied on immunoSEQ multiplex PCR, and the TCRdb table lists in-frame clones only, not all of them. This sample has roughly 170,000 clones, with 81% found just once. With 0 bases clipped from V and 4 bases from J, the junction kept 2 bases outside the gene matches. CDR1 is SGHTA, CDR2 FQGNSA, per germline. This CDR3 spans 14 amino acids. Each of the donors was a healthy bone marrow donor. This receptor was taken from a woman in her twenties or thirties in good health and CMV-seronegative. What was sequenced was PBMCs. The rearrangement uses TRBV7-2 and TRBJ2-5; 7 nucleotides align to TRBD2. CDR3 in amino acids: CASSLAGRGETQYF. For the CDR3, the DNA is TGTGCCAGCAGCTTAGCAGGGAGGGGAGAGACCCAGTACTTC. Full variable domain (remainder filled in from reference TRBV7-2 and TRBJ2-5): GAGVSQSPSNKVTEKGKDVELRCDPISGHTALYWYRQSLGQGLEFLIYFQGNSAPDKSGLPSDRFSAERTGGSVSTLTIQRTQQEDSAVYLCASSLAGRGETQYFGPGTRLLVL.